The clone carrying this T cell receptor beta chain showed up just once. The sample has other DNA sequences that encode this CDR3 too. The record originates from a study of blood T cell repertoires in COVID-19. Across the whole study: Specimens from acute and convalescent COVID-19 originated in the United States, Italy and Spain. The analysed material was cDNA or gDNA that came from T cells, B-cell-depleted T cells, or PBMCs.

TCRdb's table, derived via immunoSEQ multiplex PCR, lists solely in-frame clones and lacks some. The sample lists 250,000 to 350,000 clones; 89% were seen once. Germline assignment: CDR1 DFQATT and CDR2 SNEGSKA (reference sequence). This CDR3 has 11 amino acids. With 3 bases removed from V and 5 bases from J, the gap between germline ends came to 8 bases. Sample: peripheral blood. The chain recombines TRBV20-1 with TRBJ2-7; D remains unclear. This receptor was obtained from a woman aged 55-75 years with acute or convalescent COVID-19. The CDR3 reads CSASSGHEQYF. CDR3 DNA sequence: TGCAGTGCTAGCTCTGGGCACGAGCAGTACTTC.